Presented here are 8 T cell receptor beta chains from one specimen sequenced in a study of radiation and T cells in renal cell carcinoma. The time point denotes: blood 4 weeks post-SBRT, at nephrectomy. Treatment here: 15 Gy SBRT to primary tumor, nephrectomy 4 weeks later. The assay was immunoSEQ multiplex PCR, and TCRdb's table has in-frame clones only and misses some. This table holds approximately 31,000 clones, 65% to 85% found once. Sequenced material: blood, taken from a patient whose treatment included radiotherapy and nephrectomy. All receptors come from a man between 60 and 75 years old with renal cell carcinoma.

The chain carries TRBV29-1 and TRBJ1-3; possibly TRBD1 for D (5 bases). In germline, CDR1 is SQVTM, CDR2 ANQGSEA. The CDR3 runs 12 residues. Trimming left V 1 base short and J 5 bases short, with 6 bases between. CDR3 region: CSVEAGRNTIYF. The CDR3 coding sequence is TGCAGCGTTGAAGCAGGGAGAAACACCATATATTTT.

The CDR3 sequence: CASSLRGDSPLHF. In DNA form, the CDR3 reads TGTGCCAGCAGCTTAAGGGGAGACTCACCCCTCCACTTT. This sequence joins TRBV7-2 and TRBJ1-6; D possibly corresponds to TRBD1 (5 bases). Trimming cost V 2 bases and J 10 bases, with 9 bases left between them. The CDR3 is 13 amino acids. The V gene's germline CDR1 is SGHTA and CDR2 FQGNSA.

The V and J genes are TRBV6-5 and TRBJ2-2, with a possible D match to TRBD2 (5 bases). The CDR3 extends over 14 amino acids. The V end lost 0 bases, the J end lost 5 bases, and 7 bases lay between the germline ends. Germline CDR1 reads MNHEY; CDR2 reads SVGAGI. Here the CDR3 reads CASSYSIATGELFF. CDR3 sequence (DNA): TGTGCCAGCAGTTACTCGATAGCGACCGGGGAGCTGTTTTTT.

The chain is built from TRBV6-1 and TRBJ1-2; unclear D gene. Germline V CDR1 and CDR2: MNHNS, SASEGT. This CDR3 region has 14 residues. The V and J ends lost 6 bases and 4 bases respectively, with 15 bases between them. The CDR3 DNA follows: TGTGCCAGCAGCCTATTATTAGGCGGCTATGGCTACACCTTC. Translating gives CASSLLLGGYGYTF.

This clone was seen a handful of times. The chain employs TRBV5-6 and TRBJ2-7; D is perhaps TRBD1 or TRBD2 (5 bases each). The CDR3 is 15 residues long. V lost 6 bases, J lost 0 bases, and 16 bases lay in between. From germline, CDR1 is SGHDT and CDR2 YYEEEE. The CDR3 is CASILTGGPSYEQYF. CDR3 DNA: TGTGCCAGCATCCTAACAGGAGGCCCCTCCTACGAGCAGTACTTC.

The CDR3 sequence is CASSQAALQGAPWSIQETQYF. CDR3 in DNA: TGTGCCAGCAGCCAAGCTGCTTTACAGGGTGCCCCGTGGAGCATCCAAGAGACCCAGTACTTC. The chain links TRBV14 to TRBJ2-5; weak D call: TRBD1 (6 bases). Germline loops: CDR1 SGHDN, CDR2 FVKESK. V gave up 1 base and J gave up 1 base, with 28 bases separating them. CDR3 length: 21 residues.

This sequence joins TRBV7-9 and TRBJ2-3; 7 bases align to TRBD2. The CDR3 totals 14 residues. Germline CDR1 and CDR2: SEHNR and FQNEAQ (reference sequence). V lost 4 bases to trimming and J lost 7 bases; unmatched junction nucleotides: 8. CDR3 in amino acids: CASSSDAGANTQYF. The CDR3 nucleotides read TGTGCCAGCAGCTCAGACGCGGGAGCGAATACGCAGTATTTT.

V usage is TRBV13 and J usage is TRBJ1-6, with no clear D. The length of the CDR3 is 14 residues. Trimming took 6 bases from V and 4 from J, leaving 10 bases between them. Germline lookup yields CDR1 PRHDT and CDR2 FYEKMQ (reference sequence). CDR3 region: CASRAQLYNSPLHF. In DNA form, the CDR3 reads TGTGCCAGCAGGGCACAACTTTATAATTCACCCCTCCACTTT.